Listed below are T cell receptor beta chains from one sample, sequenced in a study of CD8+ T cells in alopecia areata. Measured with immunoSEQ multiplex PCR; TCRdb has only the in-frame clones, and not every one. Among 150,000 to 200,000 clones, 50% to 60% were seen once, and the ten largest hold roughly 15%. Sequenced material: CD4+ T cells sorted from blood, taken at week 0. These receptors came from a human donor with alopecia areata. The CDR3 runs from the conserved cysteine through the conserved F or W. D genes are given only for firm matches. Not every row has a clone size; where given, it reads once, few, many or a size class.

v_call,clone_size,j_call,cdr3_length,d_call,cdr3_aa,cdr3_nt
TRBV4-1,-,TRBJ1-1,12,-,CASSSWTTEAFF,TGCGCCAGCAGCTCTTGGACAACTGAAGCTTTCTTT
TRBV30,-,TRBJ2-7,15,TRBD1,CAWSVGQGSAYEQYF,TGTGCCTGGAGTGTCGGACAGGGATCGGCCTACGAGCAGTACTTC
TRBV30,-,TRBJ1-3,17,-,CAWSLLDGTVSGNTIYF,TGTGCCTGGAGTCTCTTGGACGGAACTGTCTCTGGAAACACCATATATTTT
TRBV9,-,TRBJ2-1,13,TRBD2,CASSAGGWGEQFF,TGTGCCAGCAGCGCGGGAGGGTGGGGGGAGCAGTTCTTC
TRBV10-1,-,TRBJ1-5,14,TRBD1,CASSHGTGNQPQHF,TGCGCCAGCAGCCACGGGACAGGGAATCAGCCCCAGCATTTT
TRBV4-2,-,TRBJ2-5,15,-,CASSQDRTSEGTQYF,TGTGCCAGCAGCCAAGATCGGACGAGTGAGGGGACCCAGTACTTC
TRBV5-1,-,TRBJ2-7,14,TRBD1,CASSRDRGAYEQYF,TGCGCCAGCAGCCGGGACAGGGGAGCCTACGAGCAGTACTTC
TRBV4-1,-,TRBJ2-5,14,TRBD1,CASSQVDRGETQYF,TGCGCCAGCAGCCAAGTGGACAGGGGCGAGACCCAGTACTTC
TRBV9,-,TRBJ1-2,15,-,CASSVDVSPVDGYTF,TGTGCCAGCAGCGTAGATGTGTCCCCGGTAGATGGCTACACCTTC
TRBV7-9,-,TRBJ1-1,13,-,CASSLDMNTEAFF,TGTGCCAGCAGCTTAGATATGAACACTGAAGCTTTCTTT
TRBV28,once,TRBJ1-2,14,-,CASRREDTNYGYTF,TGTGCCAGCAGGAGGGAGGACACAAACTATGGCTACACCTTC
TRBV4-2,few,TRBJ1-2,14,-,CASSQAPGDDGYTF,TGTGCCAGCAGCCAAGCGCCGGGGGATGATGGCTACACCTTC
TRBV27,-,TRBJ2-7,14,-,CASRYSRASYEQYF,TGTGCCAGCCGTTACAGTCGCGCTTCTTACGAGCAGTACTTC
TRBV18,few,TRBJ1-5,14,-,CASSPDYSNQPQHF,TGTGCCAGCTCACCAGATTATAGCAATCAGCCCCAGCATTTT
TRBV30,-,TRBJ1-6,10,-,CAWSGPPLHF,TGTGCCTGGAGTGGTCCACCCCTCCACTTT
TRBV4-2,-,TRBJ1-2,14,-,CASSQTSGVDGYTF,TGTGCCAGCAGCCAAACTTCAGGGGTCGATGGCTACACCTTC
TRBV4-1,-,TRBJ1-1,17,TRBD1,CASSLQGGGLRTGEAFF,TGCGCCAGCAGCTTACAAGGGGGAGGACTCCGGACAGGAGAAGCTTTCTTT
TRBV30,few,TRBJ1-6,14,-,CAWSPTVLNSPLHF,TGTGCCTGGAGTCCAACAGTCCTGAATTCACCCCTCCACTTT
TRBV7-8,-,TRBJ2-5,13,-,CASSFRTQETQYF,TGTGCCAGCAGCTTCAGGACGCAAGAGACCCAGTACTTC
TRBV4-1,few,TRBJ1-1,17,-,CASSQDLSGRRLLEAFF,TGCGCCAGCAGCCAAGATCTCTCCGGTCGACGTCTCCTTGAAGCTTTCTTT
TRBV29-1,-,TRBJ2-3,13,-,CSVEGGGTDTQYF,TGCAGCGTTGAGGGCGGAGGCACAGATACGCAGTATTTT
TRBV6-6,-,TRBJ2-7,15,TRBD1,CASSQPGTGEGEQYF,TGTGCCAGCAGTCAACCCGGGACAGGGGAAGGCGAGCAGTACTTC
TRBV30,few,TRBJ1-6,14,-,CAWSVGLDNSPLHF,TGTGCCTGGAGTGTAGGACTAGATAATTCACCCCTCCACTTT
TRBV30,few,TRBJ1-1,14,-,CAWSVRAGTAEAFF,TGTGCCTGGAGTGTACGGGCAGGGACGGCTGAAGCTTTCTTT
TRBV5-1,-,TRBJ1-2,15,TRBD1,CASSYWDRDNGGYTF,TGCGCCAGCAGCTACTGGGACAGGGATAATGGTGGCTACACCTTC
TRBV4-1,-,TRBJ2-5,14,TRBD2,CASSQVLAGETQYF,TGCGCCAGCAGCCAAGTCCTAGCGGGGGAGACCCAGTACTTC
TRBV12-5,few,TRBJ2-7,13,-,CASGLARDTEQYF,TGTGCTAGTGGTTTGGCTAGGGACACCGAGCAGTACTTC
TRBV29-1,-,TRBJ1-1,14,TRBD1,CSVAIGTVNTEAFF,TGCAGCGTTGCAATAGGGACAGTGAACACTGAAGCTTTCTTT
TRBV5-4,few,TRBJ2-5,14,-,CASSLERSQETQYF,TGTGCCAGCAGCTTGGAACGAAGTCAAGAGACCCAGTACTTC
TRBV30,-,TRBJ1-2,12,-,CAWPRGNYGYTF,TGTGCCTGGCCGCGAGGGAACTATGGCTACACCTTC
TRBV30,-,TRBJ1-1,13,-,CAHSGSGGTEAFF,TGTGCCCATTCGGGGAGCGGGGGGACTGAAGCTTTCTTT
TRBV13,few,TRBJ2-2,13,-,CASSLGLTGELFF,TGTGCCAGCAGCTTAGGTCTCACCGGGGAGCTGTTTTTT
TRBV14,-,TRBJ2-3,12,-,CASSLLPDTQYF,TGTGCCAGCAGCCTCCTCCCAGATACGCAGTATTTT
TRBV9,-,TRBJ1-2,14,-,CASSPAPGNYGYTF,TGTGCCAGCAGTCCTGCGCCGGGTAACTATGGCTACACCTTC
TRBV15,-,TRBJ1-2,13,-,CATSRDGQYGYTF,TGTGCCACCAGCAGAGATGGGCAGTATGGCTACACCTTC
TRBV5-1,-,TRBJ2-3,14,-,CASSGFGATDTQYF,TGCGCCAGCAGCGGATTTGGGGCCACAGATACGCAGTATTTT